One and the same sample provided the 18 T cell receptor beta chains below, sequenced in a study of blood T cell repertoires in COVID-19. TCRdb's table, derived via immunoSEQ multiplex PCR, lists solely in-frame clones and lacks some. The data contain 200,000 to 300,000 clones, 75% to 90% of them seen just once; the ten biggest clones take up over 1.5%. The sample consisted of peripheral blood. Receptor source: a young man with active or convalescent COVID-19.

J is TRBJ2-2 and V is TRBV12-5; 14 positions agree with TRBD2. The V segment lost 4 bases and the J segment 3 bases; nucleotides outside the gene matches: 13. The CDR3 extends over 20 amino acids. Germline CDR1 LGHNT, CDR2 FRNRAP. The CDR3 nucleotides are TGTGCTAGTGGTTCCAGGACGACTAGCGGGGGGGCCAGGTACACCGGGGAGCTGTTTTTT. Its protein is CASGSRTTSGGARYTGELFF. Based on the CDR3 plus reference TRBV12-5 and TRBJ2-2, the full variable domain is DARVTQTPRHKVTEMGQEVTMRCQPILGHNTVFWYRQTMMQGLELLAYFRNRAPLDDSGMPKDRFSAEMPDATLATLKIQPSEPRDSAVYFCASGSRTTSGGARYTGELFFGEGSRLTVL.

V and J are TRBV3-1 (or the pseudogene TRBV3-2) and TRBJ2-3; 7 nucleotides match TRBD2. The CDR3 spans 14 residues. V lost 1 base to trimming and J lost 3 bases; unmatched junction nucleotides: 1. Germline CDR1 LGHDT, CDR2 YNNKEL (reference sequence). DNA for the CDR3: TGTGCCAGCAGCCAAGCGGGGGGAACAGATACGCAGTATTTT. Its protein product is CASSQAGGTDTQYF.

The CDR3 nucleotides read TGTGCCAGCAGCGAACAGGGTGAGGTCCGACAGGGAGGCTACAATGAGCAGTTCTTC. The encoded protein is CASSEQGEVRQGGYNEQFF. This chain connects TRBV14 to TRBJ2-1, with D perhaps matching TRBD1 (7 bases). Germline V CDR1 and CDR2: SGHDN, FVKESK. V was cut by 5 bases and J by 3 bases, with 26 bases left in between. CDR3 length: 19 residues.

The CDR3 region is CASSLGQGFNSPLHF. CDR3 DNA sequence: TGTGCCAGCAGCTTAGGTCAGGGGTTTAATTCACCCCTCCACTTT. This rearrangement joins TRBV7-8 to TRBJ1-6, with a possible D match to TRBD1 (6 bases). This CDR3 contains 15 residues. V was pared by 1 base and J by 6 bases, with 10 bases between. Germline assignment: CDR1 SGHVS and CDR2 FQNEAQ.

V and J are TRBV6-5 and TRBJ1-6, with D possibly being TRBD1 (6 bases). The V end was cut by 2 bases, the J end by 9 bases, with 14 bases between. Germline CDR1 and CDR2: MNHEY and SVGAGI. The CDR3 length is 15 residues. The CDR3 region has the DNA TGTGCCAGCAGTTACAGTCAGGGGATCGGTTCACCCCTCCACTTT. Residues: CASSYSQGIGSPLHF.

The chain combines TRBV7-2 with TRBJ2-7; 7 positions match TRBD1. The CDR3 has 15 amino acids. Per germline, CDR1 SGHTA and CDR2 FQGNSA. Trimming at V came to 3 bases and at J to 2 bases, leaving 7 bases not matched to a gene. The CDR3 reads CASSFGTANTYEQYF. In nucleotides, the CDR3 is TGTGCCAGCAGCTTTGGGACAGCGAATACCTACGAGCAGTACTTC.

The sample holds one count of this clone. The V call is TRBV4-2, the J call TRBJ2-2; possibly TRBD1 for D (6 bases). Germline CDR1 and CDR2: LGHNA and YNFKEQ. Deletions cut 1 base from V and 4 bases from J, with 10 bases between. CDR3 length: 15 residues. The CDR3 nucleotides read TGTGCCAGCAGCCAAGCTGGCAGGGGCACCGGGGAGCTGTTTTTT. Translated: CASSQAGRGTGELFF.

The rearrangement uses TRBV5-1 and TRBJ1-2; no reliable D call. Germline loops: CDR1 SGHRS, CDR2 YFSETQ. V dropped 0 bases and J dropped 2 bases, with 11 bases sitting between them. There are 15 residues in the CDR3. The CDR3 is CASSLAALENYGYTF. The CDR3, as DNA: TGCGCCAGCAGCTTGGCTGCGTTGGAGAACTATGGCTACACCTTC.

This chain joins TRBV19 and TRBJ1-6, with 9 bases that match TRBD1. Germline loops: CDR1 LNHDA, CDR2 SQIVND (reference sequence). The CDR3 contains 13 residues. J was trimmed by 12 bases and V by 8 bases; bases with no gene match: 8. CDR3 amino acids: CASGTGGHIPLHF. CDR3 in DNA: TGTGCCAGTGGAACAGGGGGCCATATACCCCTCCACTTT.

The chain recombines TRBV10-3 with TRBJ2-7; D is possibly TRBD2 (5 bases). Germline V gene data show CDR1 as ENHRY and CDR2 as SYGVKD. The CDR3 sequence is 13 residues long. With 4 bases removed from V and 2 bases from J, the gap between germline ends came to 9 bases. CDR3 sequence reads: CAISGPGTYEQYF. As DNA, the CDR3 is TGTGCCATCAGTGGGCCGGGGACCTACGAGCAGTACTTC.

J is TRBJ2-3 and V is TRBV10-1; maybe TRBD2 (5 bases). The CDR3 has 15 amino acids. Trimming shortened V by 3 bases and J by 2 bases, and 12 bases separated the two germline ends. The germline V gene encodes CDR1 WNHNN and CDR2 SYGVQD (reference sequence). The CDR3, as DNA: TGCGCCAGCAGTGAAACGGGGTCATACACAGATACGCAGTATTTT. Protein sequence: CASSETGSYTDTQYF.

This chain links TRBV3-1 (or the pseudogene TRBV3-2) with TRBJ2-5; 7 bases align to TRBD1. Germline trimming cut 0 bases from V and 1 base from J; bases unmatched to any gene: 8. Looked up from germline, CDR1 is LGHDT and CDR2 is YNNKEL (reference sequence). The CDR3 has 17 amino acids. CDR3 in amino acids: CASSQERRTGPQETQYF. CDR3 nucleotides: TGTGCCAGCAGCCAAGAGCGACGGACAGGACCCCAAGAGACCCAGTACTTC.

This chain connects TRBV5-1 to TRBJ2-7; 7 bases fit TRBD1. Germline V CDR1 and CDR2: SGHRS, YFSETQ. This CDR3 comprises 16 residues. Losses at the gene ends were 4 bases for V and 5 bases for J; bases not matched to a gene: 15. CDR3 DNA: TGCGCCAGCAGCATAGACACGACAGGGAAAGACCACGAGCAGTACTTC. Protein product: CASSIDTTGKDHEQYF.

The V gene is TRBV11-2, the J gene TRBJ2-1; D gene ambiguous. The germline gives CDR1 SGHAT, CDR2 FQNNGV. The CDR3 is made up of 12 amino acids. Between the trimmed V and J ends, which lost 7 bases and 7 bases, there was a span of 11 bases. CDR3 in DNA: TGTGCCAGCAACCGCGTGTCGAATGAGCAGTTCTTC. This encodes CASNRVSNEQFF.

The chain has TRBV19 and TRBJ1-4, with 9 nucleotides matching TRBD1. The ends lost 4 bases at V and 8 bases at J; junction bases unmatched: 5. There are 14 residues in the CDR3. Germline CDR1 reads LNHDA; CDR2 reads SQIVND (reference sequence). The CDR3 nucleotides read TGTGCCAGTAGTACAACAGGGGGCAACGAAAAACTGTTTTTT. As protein: CASSTTGGNEKLFF. The whole variable domain, filled in from reference TRBV19 and TRBJ1-4, reads DGGITQSPKYLFRKEGQNVTLSCEQNLNHDAMYWYRQDPGQGLRLIYYSQIVNDFQKGDIAEGYSVSREKKESFPLTVTSAQKNPTAFYLCASSTTGGNEKLFFGSGTQLSVL.

This chain joins TRBV5-1 and TRBJ2-7, with D possibly matching TRBD1 (5 bases). Germline CDR1 SGHRS, CDR2 YFSETQ. Trimming took off 4 bases at V and 0 bases at J, with 14 bases between the two ends. The CDR3 extends over 15 amino acids. The CDR3 region is CASSIQGPYSYEQYF. The CDR3 nucleotides read TGCGCCAGCAGCATCCAGGGTCCCTACTCCTACGAGCAGTACTTC.

The chain carries TRBV6-6 and TRBJ2-7, with TRBD1 identical over 8 bases. V lost 2 bases, J lost 3 bases, and 6 bases stayed unmatched. This CDR3 is built from 15 residues. Germline CDR1 reads MNHNY; CDR2 reads SVGAGI (reference sequence). The CDR3 DNA follows: TGTGCCAGCAGTTACGTTCCTGGACAGGGCTACGAGCAGTACTTC. Translated: CASSYVPGQGYEQYF.

The chain employs TRBV5-4 and TRBJ2-5; D not resolved. Trimming removed 4 bases from V and 2 bases from J, with 12 bases in between. Germline CDR1 reads SGHNT; CDR2 reads YYREEE (reference sequence). The CDR3 covers 14 residues. CDR3 sequence: CASSRNTGQETQYF. For the CDR3, the DNA is TGTGCCAGCAGCCGGAACACCGGGCAAGAGACCCAGTACTTC.